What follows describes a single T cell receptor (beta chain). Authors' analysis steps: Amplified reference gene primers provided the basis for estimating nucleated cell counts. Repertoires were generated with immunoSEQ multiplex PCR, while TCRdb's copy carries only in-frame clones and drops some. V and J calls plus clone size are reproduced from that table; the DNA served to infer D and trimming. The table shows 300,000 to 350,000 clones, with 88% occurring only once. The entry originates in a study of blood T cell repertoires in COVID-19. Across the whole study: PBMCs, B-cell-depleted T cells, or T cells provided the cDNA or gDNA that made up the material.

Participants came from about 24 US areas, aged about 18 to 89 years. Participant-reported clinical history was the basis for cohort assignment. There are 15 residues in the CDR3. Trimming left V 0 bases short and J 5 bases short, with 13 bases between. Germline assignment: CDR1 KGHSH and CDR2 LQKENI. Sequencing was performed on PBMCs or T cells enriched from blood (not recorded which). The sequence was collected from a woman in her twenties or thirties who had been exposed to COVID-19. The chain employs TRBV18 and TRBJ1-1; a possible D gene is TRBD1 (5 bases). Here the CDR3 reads CASSPPIGGGTEAFF. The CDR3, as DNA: TGTGCCAGCTCACCACCCATCGGGGGAGGGACTGAAGCTTTCTTT.